Presented here are 20 T cell receptor beta chains from one specimen sequenced in a study of sequential checkpoint blockade in melanoma. Repertoires were generated with immunoSEQ multiplex PCR, while TCRdb's copy carries only in-frame clones and drops some. The sample lists 8,900 or so clones, roughly nine tenths occurring once. Indicated treatment: randomized to nivolumab then ipilimumab (arm A) or the reverse (arm B). The material sequenced was CD8+ T cells sorted from blood (inferred from file names), taken from a patient given nivolumab and ipilimumab in sequence. All receptors derive from a human donor with melanoma.

Only one count was recorded for this clone. The rearrangement uses TRBV19 and TRBJ1-2, with TRBD1 matching over 7 bases. After removal of 6 bases from V and 4 bases from J, the junction contained 5 bases not matched to a gene. CDR1 is LNHDA and CDR2 is SQIVND in the germline V gene (reference sequence). The CDR3 length is 13 residues. CDR3 bases: TGTGCCAGTAGGGGGACAGAATTCTATGGCTACACCTTC. Its protein product is CASRGTEFYGYTF.

V gene TRBV9 combines with J gene TRBJ2-7, with D possibly matching TRBD1 (6 bases). Trimming removed 0 bases from V and 6 bases from J, with 13 bases in between. CDR3 size: 14 residues. CDR1 is SGDLS and CDR2 is YYNGEE in the germline V gene. The CDR3 loop is CASSVGGQPSEQYF. CDR3 in DNA: TGTGCCAGCAGCGTAGGGGGGCAGCCCTCCGAGCAGTACTTC.

The V call is TRBV6-6, the J call TRBJ1-1; no definite D call. The V gene's germline CDR1 is MNHNY and CDR2 SVGAGI (reference sequence). The CDR3 contains 11 residues. Between the trimmed V and J ends, which lost 3 bases and 6 bases, there was a span of 5 bases. CDR3 in amino acids: CASSYLSEAFF. CDR3 DNA sequence: TGTGCCAGCAGTTATCTCTCTGAAGCTTTCTTT.

The rearrangement joins TRBV6-8 to TRBJ1-4; TRBD1 is a possible D gene (5 bases). Trimming removed 2 bases at V and 10 bases at J, with 14 bases between. The germline V gene has CDR1 MNHGY and CDR2 SAAAGT. The CDR3 is made up of 14 amino acids. The CDR3 DNA reads as TGTGCCAGCAGTTACACGGGGGTCGTAGGAAAACTGTTTTTT. Protein product: CASSYTGVVGKLFF.

This chain uses TRBV4-1 with TRBJ2-7; 12 nucleotides align to TRBD2. The CDR3 totals 15 residues. The V segment lost 4 bases and the J segment 7 bases; nucleotides outside the gene matches: 8. Germline CDR1 MGHRA, CDR2 YSYEKL. The CDR3 here is CASSRTSGRSGEQYF. The CDR3 DNA is TGCGCCAGCAGCCGAACTAGCGGGAGGTCGGGGGAGCAGTACTTC.

The chain has TRBV7-9 and TRBJ2-5; 7 bases align to TRBD1. V lost 4 bases to trimming and J lost 5 bases; unmatched junction nucleotides: 7. Germline V gene lookup returns CDR1 SEHNR and CDR2 FQNEAQ (reference sequence). This CDR3 has 14 residues. The CDR3 sequence: CASSSISDRETQYF. The DNA of the CDR3 is TGTGCCAGCAGCTCAATCTCGGACAGGGAGACCCAGTACTTC.

The gene calls are TRBV10-2 and TRBJ2-7, with a possible D match to TRBD1 (5 bases). The CDR3 consists of 12 residues. Germline V lookup: CDR1 WSHSY, CDR2 SAAADI. V was clipped by 8 bases and J by 0 bases, with 8 bases between them. In DNA form, the CDR3 reads TGCGCCAGCGGCAGGGACTCCTACGAGCAGTACGTC. Encoded protein: CASGRDSYEQYV.

The gene calls are TRBV6-1 and TRBJ2-1; 9 nucleotides align to TRBD2. V shed 3 bases, J shed 9 bases, and the junction held 9 bases outside the gene matches. This CDR3 comprises 15 residues. Germline lookup yields CDR1 MNHNS and CDR2 SASEGT. CDR3: CASSDRASGNVEQFF. CDR3 DNA: TGTGCCAGCAGTGATCGGGCTAGCGGGAACGTTGAGCAGTTCTTC.

This sequence joins TRBV28 and TRBJ2-7, with TRBD1 matching 7 bases. V lost 5 bases, J lost 4 bases, and 14 bases stayed unmatched. The CDR3 is 16 amino acids. CDR1 is MDHEN, CDR2 SYDVKM, per germline. DNA of the CDR3: TGTGCCAGCAGTACATCCACAGGGGTCTATTTTTACGAGCAGTACTTC. It encodes CASSTSTGVYFYEQYF.

CDR3 nucleotides: TGCGCCAGCAGCCAAGATCCGGGGAAGAACGAGCAGTACTTC. Translation gives CASSQDPGKNEQYF. The rearrangement uses TRBV4-1 and TRBJ2-7, with D possibly being TRBD2 (5 bases). Germline V lookup: CDR1 MGHRA, CDR2 YSYEKL. The length of the CDR3 is 14 residues. Trimming removed 0 bases from V and 5 bases from J, with 11 bases in between.

This chain connects TRBV29-1 to TRBJ2-5; 9 nucleotides match TRBD2. This CDR3 contains 16 residues. J lost 5 bases, V lost 0 bases, and 10 bases had no gene match. CDR1 is SQVTM, CDR2 ANQGSEA, per germline. CDR3: CSVEDGGRAGPETQYF. The CDR3 bases are TGCAGCGTTGAAGATGGCGGGAGGGCCGGGCCCGAGACCCAGTACTTC.

This CDR3 is CASSPGQGGTEAFF. The CDR3 nucleotides read TGTGCCAGCAGCCCGGGACAGGGGGGCACTGAAGCTTTCTTT. The chain recombines TRBV11-3 with TRBJ1-1, with TRBD1 identical over 11 bases. CDR1 SGHNT and CDR2 YENEEA come from the germline V gene. The CDR3 is 14 amino acids. V lost 5 bases to trimming and J lost 4 bases; unmatched junction nucleotides: 3.

CDR3 loop: CASSQGDPRSGNTIYF. DNA of the CDR3: TGTGCCAGCAGCCAGGGGGACCCCCGCTCTGGAAACACCATATATTTT. The rearrangement joins TRBV5-5 to TRBJ1-3; 7 bases match TRBD1. Germline assignment: CDR1 SGHKS and CDR2 YYEKEE (reference sequence). The V gene end was trimmed by 4 bases and the J gene end by 0 bases; junction bases not matched to a gene: 7. The CDR3 contains 16 residues.

The rearrangement uses TRBV7-9 and TRBJ1-2, with D possibly being TRBD1 (5 bases). CDR3 length equals 14 residues. V was pared by 5 bases and J by 6 bases, with 16 bases between. Per the germline V gene, CDR1 is SEHNR and CDR2 is FQNEAQ (reference sequence). The CDR3 coding sequence is TGTGCCAGCAGCCAGACGGGGGGACGAAATGGCTACACCTTC. This encodes CASSQTGGRNGYTF.

The chain links TRBV21-1 to TRBJ2-7; TRBD2, the D gene given by the table, was not confirmed from the DNA. TRBV21-1 constitutes a pseudogene. This CDR3 region has 14 residues. CDR3 protein: CASSKGRDSYEQYV. In DNA, the CDR3 is TGTGCCAGCAGCAAAGGAAGGGACTCCTACGAGCAGTACGTC.

The chain couples TRBV7-3 to TRBJ1-5; D is unresolved. Germline V CDR1 and CDR2: SGHTA, FQGTGA. The CDR3 has 13 amino acids. Between the trimmed V and J ends, which lost 3 bases and 9 bases, there was a span of 12 bases. The CDR3 region is CASSLLPAGPQHF. The DNA for the CDR3 is TGTGCCAGCAGCTTGTTGCCCGCGGGGCCCCAGCATTTT.

The V call is TRBV7-9, the J call TRBJ2-1; perhaps TRBD2 as D (6 bases). V was shortened by 5 bases and J by 4 bases, with 18 bases between the two germline ends. The CDR3 is 16 residues long. Germline V gene data show CDR1 as SEHNR and CDR2 as FQNEAQ (reference sequence). In DNA form, the CDR3 reads TGTGCCAGCAGCGACAGTCTAGGGACTGGATACAATGAGCAGTTCTTC. Translated, it gives CASSDSLGTGYNEQFF. The full variable domain, completed using reference TRBV7-9 and TRBJ2-1, is DTGVSQNPRHKITKRGQNVTFRCDPISEHNRLYWYRQTLGQGPEFLTYFQNEAQLEKSRLLSDRFSAERPKGSFSTLEIQRTEQGDSAMYLCASSDSLGTGYNEQFFGPGTRLTVL.

This clone turned up a few times. The sample holds other DNA sequences that translate to the same CDR3. The V call is TRBV19, the J call TRBJ1-2; D ambiguous. Trimming cost V 5 bases and J 7 bases, with 14 bases left between them. Germline CDR1 and CDR2: LNHDA and SQIVND (reference sequence). This CDR3 spans 13 amino acids. In DNA, the CDR3 is TGTGCCAGTAGTCCTGTAGCCGGAGGTGGCTACACCTTC. As protein: CASSPVAGGGYTF.

The gene calls are TRBV9 and TRBJ1-5, with D possibly matching TRBD1 (5 bases). The CDR3 is 15 amino acids. Germline CDR1 and CDR2: SGDLS and YYNGEE. Deletions cut 0 bases from V and 3 bases from J, with 10 bases between. The CDR3 DNA is TGTGCCAGCAGCGTAGCTGGAGGGACCAATCAGCCCCAGCATTTT. Its translation: CASSVAGGTNQPQHF.

This rearrangement joins TRBV6-5 to TRBJ1-2, with 9 positions matching TRBD1. Trimming removed 4 bases from V and 4 bases from J; junction bases left unmatched: 4. The CDR3 loop spans 14 amino acids. CDR1 is MNHEY and CDR2 is SVGAGI in the germline V gene. CDR3 in DNA: TGTGCCAGCAGTTCCGGGACAGGGCCCTATGGCTACACCTTC. Protein sequence: CASSSGTGPYGYTF.